The following is a T cell receptor beta chain sequence with its context. The antigen remains undetermined. The CDR3 is 17 residues long. Unmatched junction bases numbered 15, after V lost 1 base and J lost 10 bases. The germline V gene has CDR1 MGHRA and CDR2 YSYEKL. TCRdb called the reads again in MiXCR, with one record for every CDR3 protein. The data show nearly 650,000 distinct CDR3 sequences, 20% to 25% seen once. The sample comes from a study of T cell repertoires in cytomegalovirus infection. Study summary: CMV infection plus the matching HLA type was flagged by public TCR beta signatures.

Notes on the study in general: HLA-C-restricted CMV-specific TCR beta clonotypes were dominant in the ex vivo response. Totalled public TCR beta family frequency picked out people who carried CMV plus the relevant HLA.

Sequencing was performed on CD8+ T cells from PBMCs. The TCR sequence derives from a human donor in good health (CMV status not recorded). Some clones in this sample may be carry-over from other donors' samples. V is TRBV4-1 and J is TRBJ2-1; TRBD2 matches 8 bases. CDR3 sequence: CASSQALGGGYAGEQFF. In DNA form, the CDR3 reads TGCGCCAGCAGCCAAGCCCTAGGCGGGGGGTACGCGGGGGAGCAGTTCTTC.